One sample yielded the 25 T cell receptor beta chains listed below, sequenced in a study of shared T cell receptors in the human thymus. This table comes from immunoSEQ multiplex PCR, and its TCRdb copy is limited to in-frame clones, with some not included. Of about 380,000 clones in the sample, approximately 95% were seen once. Sequencing was done on a sample of thymocytes. The receptors shown here come from a human donor.

This clone turned up a few times. The J gene is TRBJ2-7, the V gene TRBV4-2, with TRBD1 matching over 7 bases. This CDR3 contains 14 residues. V lost 4 bases, J lost 3 bases, and 6 bases stayed unmatched. From germline, CDR1 is LGHNA and CDR2 YNFKEQ. This CDR3 reads CASSPPRQGYEQYF. CDR3 DNA: TGTGCCAGCAGCCCGCCACGACAGGGCTACGAGCAGTACTTC.

The sample holds one count of this clone. This rearrangement joins TRBV10-1 to TRBJ2-5; TRBD2 agrees at 7 bases. The CDR3 contains 15 residues. Germline CDR1 reads WNHNN; CDR2 reads SYGVQD (reference sequence). After removal of 11 bases from V and 3 bases from J, the junction contained 15 bases not matched to a gene. The CDR3 DNA follows: TGCGCCGTCAACGGGGGAGGGCTAAGTAAAGAGACCCAGTACTTC. It is translated as CAVNGGGLSKETQYF.

The chain recombines TRBV18 with TRBJ1-5; D ambiguous. Trimming took off 2 bases at V and 11 bases at J, with 13 bases between the two ends. The CDR3 sequence is 13 residues long. Germline V gene lookup returns CDR1 KGHSH and CDR2 LQKENI. Here the CDR3 DNA reads TGTGCCAGCTCACCAGATCCCTCCCTGGCCCAGCATTTT. Residues: CASSPDPSLAQHF.

This sequence joins TRBV28 and TRBJ2-5; D unclear. The germline V and J ends were trimmed by 7 bases and 4 bases, with 13 bases remaining between them. This CDR3 has 13 residues. Germline values: CDR1 MDHEN, CDR2 SYDVKM. The CDR3 spells CASTDGRRETQYF. The CDR3 nucleotides read TGTGCCAGCACGGACGGACGTCGAGAGACCCAGTACTTC.

This rearrangement joins TRBV19 to TRBJ2-3; D unclear. There are 13 residues in the CDR3. The germline V gene has CDR1 LNHDA and CDR2 SQIVND (reference sequence). V lost 4 bases and J lost 2, with 7 bases in between. CDR3 region: CASSTRLTDTQYF. CDR3 sequence (DNA): TGTGCCAGTAGTACAAGACTCACAGATACGCAGTATTTT.

This chain uses TRBV9 with TRBJ2-6; D remains ambiguous. CDR3 length equals 14 residues. The ends were cut back, 0 bases at V and 2 bases at J, with 3 bases in the middle. Germline V gene sequence: CDR1 SGDLS, CDR2 YYNGEE. Written as DNA, the CDR3 is TGTGCCAGCAGCGTAGGGGCTGGGGCCAACGTCCTGACTTTC. Translated: CASSVGAGANVLTF.

The chain recombines TRBV11-2 with TRBJ1-1; D may be TRBD1 (6 bases). V lost 6 bases to trimming and J lost 4 bases, with 15 bases between them. The CDR3 totals 14 residues. The V gene's germline CDR1 is SGHAT and CDR2 FQNNGV. CDR3 sequence reads: CASSFGQWGTEAFF. CDR3 DNA sequence: TGTGCCAGCAGTTTTGGACAGTGGGGCACTGAAGCTTTCTTT.

J is TRBJ1-3 and V is TRBV7-2, with TRBD1 as a possible D gene (6 bases). The CDR3 totals 15 residues. Germline V lookup: CDR1 SGHTA, CDR2 FQGNSA. The V gene lost 5 bases and the J gene lost 0 bases, with 11 bases spanning the gap. This chain's CDR3 is CASSPGAPSGNTIYF. The CDR3 bases are TGTGCCAGCAGCCCGGGGGCTCCCTCTGGAAACACCATATATTTT.

The rearrangement links TRBV28 to TRBJ2-6; possible D gene TRBD1, 5 bases. V lost 4 bases and J lost 0, with 10 bases in between. CDR1 is MDHEN and CDR2 is SYDVKM in the germline V gene. The CDR3 consists of 16 residues. CDR3 residues: CASSSQTDSGANVLTF. CDR3 DNA: TGTGCCAGCAGTTCGCAGACAGACTCTGGGGCCAACGTCCTGACTTTC.

This chain joins TRBV4-1 and TRBJ2-3; D gene uncertain. Looked up from germline, CDR1 is MGHRA and CDR2 is YSYEKL. The germline V and J ends were trimmed by 0 bases and 5 bases, with 15 bases remaining between them. The CDR3 totals 16 residues. This chain's CDR3 is CASSQEPLRARDTQYF. CDR3 nucleotide sequence: TGCGCCAGCAGCCAAGAGCCCCTCCGGGCTAGAGATACGCAGTATTTT.

This clone showed up just once. The chain couples TRBV27 to TRBJ2-7; 10 bases match TRBD2. Germline CDR1 reads MNHEY; CDR2 reads SMNVEV (reference sequence). The ends lost 6 bases at V and 3 bases at J; junction bases unmatched: 5. The CDR3 runs 14 residues. Here the CDR3 DNA reads TGTGCCAGCAGCCCGCTAGCGGGAGTCTACGAGCAGTACTTC. It specifies CASSPLAGVYEQYF.

The rearrangement joins TRBV27 to TRBJ2-2; D is uncertain. The CDR3 is 13 amino acids. The germline V gene encodes CDR1 MNHEY and CDR2 SMNVEV (reference sequence). Trimming removed 6 bases from V and 4 bases from J, with 9 bases in between. The CDR3 sequence is CASRQFLTGELFF. For the CDR3, the DNA is TGTGCCAGCAGACAGTTCCTCACCGGGGAGCTGTTTTTT.

The V and J genes are TRBV27 and TRBJ2-2; D may be TRBD1 (6 bases). The CDR3 is made up of 19 amino acids. Germline values: CDR1 MNHEY, CDR2 SMNVEV (reference sequence). V was clipped by 3 bases and J by 5 bases, with 25 bases between them. This chain's CDR3 is CASSFLKEKGVGRTGELFF. The CDR3 DNA is TGTGCCAGCAGTTTCCTCAAAGAGAAGGGGGTAGGAAGAACCGGGGAGCTGTTTTTT.

The chain couples TRBV6-1 to TRBJ2-7; 7 bases line up with TRBD1. Germline V gene data show CDR1 as MNHNS and CDR2 as SASEGT. The CDR3 totals 14 residues. Unmatched junction bases numbered 8, after V lost 6 bases and J lost 3 bases. The CDR3 sequence: CASRLTTGIYEQYF. As DNA, the CDR3 is TGTGCCAGCAGGCTGACGACAGGGATCTACGAGCAGTACTTC.

This clone was observed a single time. V usage is TRBV6-1 and J usage is TRBJ2-1; TRBD1 is a possible D gene (6 bases). V was shortened by 1 base and J by 1 base, with 11 bases between the two germline ends. Germline V CDR1 and CDR2: MNHNS, SASEGT. There are 16 residues in the CDR3. The CDR3 nucleotides read TGTGCCAGCAGTGAAGAAGCAGGGGTGTCCTACAATGAGCAGTTCTTC. Its protein product is CASSEEAGVSYNEQFF.

The rearrangement joins TRBV6-6 to TRBJ1-1, with D tentatively TRBD1 (5 bases). Trimming took off 2 bases at V and 0 bases at J, with 13 bases between the two ends. Germline V gene data show CDR1 as MNHNY and CDR2 as SVGAGI (reference sequence). This CDR3 spans 16 amino acids. The CDR3 sequence: CASSYPTGTLNTEAFF. The CDR3 nucleotides are TGTGCCAGCAGTTACCCGACCGGGACCCTGAACACTGAAGCTTTCTTT.

The chain joins TRBV5-1 to TRBJ2-7, with 7 bases lining up with TRBD1. The CDR3 is 15 amino acids. V gave up 0 bases and J gave up 7 bases; unmatched junction bases: 10. In germline, CDR1 is SGHRS, CDR2 YFSETQ. CDR3 nucleotides: TGCGCCAGCAGCTTGGCGGGCAGGGGGTCGGAAGAGCAGTACTTC. Amino acids: CASSLAGRGSEEQYF.

This chain uses TRBV5-1 with TRBJ1-1; 7 positions match TRBD1. Germline trimming cut 3 bases from V and 1 base from J; bases unmatched to any gene: 12. Germline-derived CDR1 and CDR2 are SGHRS and YFSETQ. The CDR3 is made up of 17 amino acids. The CDR3 region is CASSSLPSGTANTEAFF. The CDR3 DNA reads TGCGCCAGCAGCTCTCTTCCTTCCGGGACAGCGAACACTGAAGCTTTCTTT.

This rearrangement joins TRBV19 to TRBJ1-5; TRBD1 aligns across 7 bases. The CDR3 is 17 residues long. The ends lost 4 bases at V and 3 bases at J; junction bases unmatched: 12. CDR1 and CDR2 (germline): LNHDA, SQIVND (reference sequence). The CDR3 reads CASSTGDSSNSNQPQHF. CDR3 in DNA: TGTGCCAGTAGTACGGGGGACAGCTCAAACTCCAATCAGCCCCAGCATTTT.

The rearrangement links TRBV30 to TRBJ1-1, with 10 bases aligning to TRBD1. The CDR3 consists of 18 residues. The germline CDR1 and CDR2 sequences are GTSNPN and SVGIG (reference sequence). V dropped 2 bases and J dropped 3; count of bases not matched to a gene: 15. The CDR3 loop is CAWSPPLETGGADTEAFF. In DNA form, the CDR3 reads TGTGCCTGGAGTCCCCCCCTCGAGACAGGGGGCGCGGACACTGAAGCTTTCTTT.

V usage is TRBV19 and J usage is TRBJ2-5; no clear D. V lost 9 bases to trimming and J lost 2 bases, with 10 bases between them. Germline CDR1 and CDR2: LNHDA and SQIVND (reference sequence). The CDR3 spans 12 residues. The CDR3 nucleotides read TGTGCCAGCAGAGCCCCGCAAGAGACCCAGTACTTC. It codes for CASRAPQETQYF. The full variable domain, rest sourced from reference TRBV19 and TRBJ2-5, is DGGITQSPKYLFRKEGQNVTLSCEQNLNHDAMYWYRQDPGQGLRLIYYSQIVNDFQKGDIAEGYSVSREKKESFPLTVTSAQKNPTAFYLCASRAPQETQYFGPGTRLLVL.

This chain uses TRBV10-2 with TRBJ2-7; D unresolved. CDR3 length equals 14 residues. The germline gives CDR1 WSHSY, CDR2 SAAADI. Trimming left V 4 bases short and J 7 bases short, with 17 bases between. In nucleotides, the CDR3 is TGCGCCAGCAGTGCGATCAAGGGCCCGCGGGAGCAGTACTTC. Translation gives CASSAIKGPREQYF.

The chain is built from TRBV28 and TRBJ2-1; 8 positions match TRBD2. This CDR3 has 17 residues. Germline V lookup: CDR1 MDHEN, CDR2 SYDVKM. V lost 7 bases and J lost 0; bases outside the gene matches: 11. CDR3 loop: CASKLGGRIRSYNEQFF. The CDR3, as DNA: TGTGCCAGCAAGTTAGGCGGGAGGATACGCTCCTACAATGAGCAGTTCTTC.

The V and J genes are TRBV28 and TRBJ1-5; D uncertain. V lost 4 bases and J lost 6, with 28 bases in between. The germline CDR1 and CDR2 sequences are MDHEN and SYDVKM. The CDR3 consists of 19 residues. The chain's CDR3 is CASSYPIPLENLAVQPQHF. The CDR3 DNA reads TGTGCCAGCAGTTACCCCATTCCTCTGGAGAACCTAGCAGTTCAGCCCCAGCATTTT.

This chain uses TRBV5-1 with TRBJ2-5; D ambiguous. Germline V gene sequence: CDR1 SGHRS, CDR2 YFSETQ. The CDR3 has 13 residues. V was pared by 2 bases and J by 1 base, with 6 bases between. CDR3 residues: CASSFPGQETQYF. The CDR3 DNA sequence: TGCGCCAGCAGCTTTCCGGGCCAAGAGACCCAGTACTTC.